Below are 20 T cell receptor beta chains sequenced from a single sample in a study of T cell responses to AZD1222 COVID-19 vaccine. Clones were read by immunoSEQ multiplex PCR, and TCRdb kept only the in-frame ones, dropping some. Of roughly 55,000 clones in the sample, 70% to 90% were seen once. The material sequenced was peripheral blood, taken on day 0 of AZD1222 vaccination. The receptors here all came from an adult in good health.

This chain joins TRBV29-1 and TRBJ1-4, with TRBD1 matching over 8 bases. CDR1 SQVTM and CDR2 ANQGSEA come from the germline V gene. V shed 4 bases, J shed 6 bases, and the junction held 10 bases outside the gene matches. The CDR3 has 15 amino acids. The CDR3 DNA is TGCAGCGTTGGCACCAGGGGGCGCGGAGATGAAAAACTGTTTTTT. The encoded protein is CSVGTRGRGDEKLFF.

J is TRBJ2-7 and V is TRBV28; D unclear. Germline lookup yields CDR1 MDHEN and CDR2 SYDVKM. V lost 3 bases and J 6 bases, leaving 12 bases between the germline ends. The length of the CDR3 is 13 residues. In DNA, the CDR3 is TGTGCCAGCAGTTTTGGTCAGGAACGCGAGCAGTACTTC. Amino acid sequence: CASSFGQEREQYF. The variable domain in full, completed from reference TRBV28 and TRBJ2-7, reads DVKVTQSSRYLVKRTGEKVFLECVQDMDHENMFWYRQDPGLGLRLIYFSYDVKMKEKGDIPEGYSVSREKKERFSLILESASTNQTSMYLCASSFGQEREQYFGPGTRLTVT.

The V call is TRBV6-6, the J call TRBJ2-3, with D perhaps assigned TRBD1 or TRBD2 (6 bases each). From germline, CDR1 is MNHNY and CDR2 SVGAGI (reference sequence). Deletions cut 5 bases from V and 2 bases from J, with 20 bases between. The CDR3 runs 17 residues. CDR3 DNA: TGTGCCAGCAGTCAACCCGCGGGACATCCTGACACAGATACGCAGTATTTT. Protein: CASSQPAGHPDTDTQYF.

V is TRBV5-1 and J is TRBJ1-3, with a possible D match to TRBD1 (5 bases). V shed 2 bases and J shed 4 bases, with 10 bases lying between them. CDR3 size: 14 residues. Germline CDR1 SGHRS, CDR2 YFSETQ. The DNA for the CDR3 is TGCGCCAGCAGCTTAGGGGCTCGGGGAAACACCATATATTTT. Amino acid sequence: CASSLGARGNTIYF.

V usage is TRBV7-6 and J usage is TRBJ1-6; 10 bases line up with TRBD1. The V segment lost 1 base and the J segment 8 bases; nucleotides outside the gene matches: 2. The CDR3 loop spans 15 amino acids. Germline V lookup: CDR1 SGHVS, CDR2 FNYEAQ. For the CDR3, the DNA is TGTGCCAGCAGCTTAGGACAGGGGGCCTATTCACCCCTCCACTTT. It translates to CASSLGQGAYSPLHF.

The V call is TRBV19, the J call TRBJ2-3, with 8 positions matching TRBD1. From germline, CDR1 is LNHDA and CDR2 SQIVND (reference sequence). The length of the CDR3 is 14 residues. V was pared by 6 bases and J by 3 bases, with 5 bases of the junction left unmatched. CDR3 DNA sequence: TGTGCCAGTAGGAGGGGACAGGCAACAGATACGCAGTATTTT. Translating it yields CASRRGQATDTQYF.

The chain joins TRBV3-1 (or the pseudogene TRBV3-2) to TRBJ2-4; D remains ambiguous. The CDR3 consists of 19 residues. Trimming stripped 0 bases from V and 1 base from J, with 19 bases between. In germline, CDR1 is LGHDT, CDR2 YNNKEL (reference sequence). The CDR3 DNA is TGTGCCAGCAGCCAAGAAACCGGGCAGACCCGTCGGGCCAAAAACATTCAGTACTTC. The encoded protein is CASSQETGQTRRAKNIQYF.

This chain uses TRBV3-1 (or the pseudogene TRBV3-2) with TRBJ1-2; TRBD1 matches at 9 bases. CDR1 is LGHDT and CDR2 is YNNKEL in the germline V gene (reference sequence). The CDR3 is 16 amino acids. V shed 4 bases and J 12 bases; nucleotides not matched to a gene: 18. CDR3 amino acids: CASSLGSGTGLTWDTF. The CDR3 nucleotides are TGTGCCAGCAGCCTGGGCTCCGGGACAGGGTTAACATGGGACACCTTC.

The rearrangement links TRBV4-1 to TRBJ1-5, with 7 bases identical to TRBD1. The length of the CDR3 is 17 residues. Trimming removed 1 base from V and 3 bases from J; junction bases left unmatched: 9. Per germline, CDR1 MGHRA and CDR2 YSYEKL. The CDR3 loop is CASSQGPPGTDNQPQHF. Here the CDR3 DNA reads TGCGCCAGCAGCCAAGGGCCCCCCGGGACAGACAATCAGCCCCAGCATTTT.

This chain joins TRBV3-1 (or the pseudogene TRBV3-2) and TRBJ2-2; 7 bases agree with TRBD1. V lost 4 bases and J lost 2; bases outside the gene matches: 10. Looked up from germline, CDR1 is LGHDT and CDR2 is YNNKEL (reference sequence). The CDR3 contains 17 residues. The CDR3 DNA follows: TGTGCCAGCAGCCTCACAGGGGTCACTTTTAACACCGGGGAGCTGTTTTTT. It specifies CASSLTGVTFNTGELFF.

This rearrangement joins TRBV7-9 to TRBJ1-1, with D tentatively TRBD1 (6 bases). Trimming took off 3 bases at V and 0 bases at J, with 8 bases between the two ends. CDR3 length: 14 amino acids. CDR1 SEHNR and CDR2 FQNEAQ come from the germline V gene (reference sequence). The CDR3 protein is CASSFGQMNTEAFF. CDR3 sequence (DNA): TGTGCCAGCAGCTTCGGACAGATGAACACTGAAGCTTTCTTT. Complete variable domain (other parts from reference TRBV7-9 and TRBJ1-1): DTGVSQNPRHKITKRGQNVTFRCDPISEHNRLYWYRQTLGQGPEFLTYFQNEAQLEKSRLLSDRFSAERPKGSFSTLEIQRTEQGDSAMYLCASSFGQMNTEAFFGQGTRLTVV.

This clone is labeled medium-sized (0.01 to 0.1%). This sequence joins TRBV4-2 and TRBJ2-3, with 11 positions matching TRBD2. Germline V CDR1 and CDR2: LGHNA, YNFKEQ. J was trimmed by 0 bases and V by 5 bases; bases with no gene match: 7. The CDR3 has 17 amino acids. The CDR3, as DNA: TGTGCCAGCAGCTCCCGGACTAGCGGGTTGAGCACAGATACGCAGTATTTT. It encodes CASSSRTSGLSTDTQYF.

This chain joins TRBV3-1 (or the pseudogene TRBV3-2) and TRBJ1-2; no reliable D call. CDR1 is LGHDT, CDR2 YNNKEL, per germline (reference sequence). Between the trimmed V and J ends, which lost 5 bases and 6 bases, there was a span of 13 bases. This CDR3 comprises 13 residues. The CDR3 sequence is CASSFSTVDGYTF. CDR3 DNA sequence: TGTGCCAGCAGCTTCTCGACCGTTGATGGCTACACCTTC.

The rearrangement uses TRBV7-6 and TRBJ1-4, with D unclear. Trimming shortened V by 5 bases and J by 0 bases, and 16 bases separated the two germline ends. Germline V lookup: CDR1 SGHVS, CDR2 FNYEAQ. There are 17 residues in the CDR3. The CDR3 DNA reads TGTGCCAGCAGCGTCTACCGGGAGCGGGCAACTAATGAAAAACTGTTTTTT. This translates into CASSVYRERATNEKLFF.

The chain links TRBV7-9 to TRBJ2-7; D possibly corresponds to TRBD2 (7 bases). Germline assignment: CDR1 SEHNR and CDR2 FQNEAQ (reference sequence). The CDR3 consists of 13 residues. Between the trimmed V and J ends, which lost 1 base and 10 bases, there was a span of 14 bases. DNA for the CDR3: TGTGCCAGCAGCTTAGAGGGGGGGCAATTCCAGTACTTC. Encoded protein: CASSLEGGQFQYF.

This chain connects TRBV18 to TRBJ2-7, with 7 positions matching TRBD2. V shed 3 bases and J 2 bases; nucleotides not matched to a gene: 10. Looked up from germline, CDR1 is KGHSH and CDR2 is LQKENI. The CDR3 extends over 16 amino acids. The CDR3 region has the DNA TGTGCCAGCTCACCGCCGGGGAGCGGGGAGACCTACGAGCAGTACTTC. Translation gives CASSPPGSGETYEQYF. Full variable domain (rest looked up from reference TRBV18 and TRBJ2-7): NAGVMQNPRHLVRRRGQEARLRCSPMKGHSHVYWYRQLPEEGLKFMVYLQKENIIDESGMPKERFSAEFPKEGPSILRIQQVVRGDSAAYFCASSPPGSGETYEQYFGPGTRLTVT.

This chain uses TRBV28 with TRBJ1-1, with D uncertain. V was shortened by 5 bases and J by 0 bases, with 16 bases between the two germline ends. The germline V gene has CDR1 MDHEN and CDR2 SYDVKM. The CDR3 runs 16 residues. The CDR3 DNA sequence: TGTGCCAGCAGTCCGGACCGAAGGTTCGTGAACACTGAAGCTTTCTTT. Translated: CASSPDRRFVNTEAFF.

The V call is TRBV7-2, the J call TRBJ2-5; possibly TRBD2 for D (6 bases). Trimming cost V 3 bases and J 3 bases, with 11 bases left between them. Germline V gene sequence: CDR1 SGHTA, CDR2 FQGNSA. CDR3 length equals 14 residues. In DNA, the CDR3 is TGTGCCAGCAGCTTGCAGACGGGAGAAGAGACCCAGTACTTC. Translating gives CASSLQTGEETQYF.

V and J are TRBV29-1 and TRBJ2-7, with 7 bases fitting TRBD1. This CDR3 is built from 14 residues. V trimming: 2 bases; J trimming: 2 bases; junction bases outside the gene matches: 6. CDR1 is SQVTM, CDR2 ANQGSEA, per germline. Here the CDR3 DNA reads TGCAGCGTTGAACAACAGGGGATACCCTACGAGCAGTACTTC. Encoded protein: CSVEQQGIPYEQYF.

This sequence joins TRBV5-4 and TRBJ2-3; D unresolved. Trimming left V 0 bases short and J 2 bases short, with 13 bases between. Germline loops: CDR1 SGHNT, CDR2 YYREEE (reference sequence). The CDR3 is 16 residues long. CDR3 sequence: CASSLAFGPPTDTQYF. The CDR3 bases are TGTGCCAGCAGCTTGGCCTTCGGGCCGCCCACAGATACGCAGTATTTT.